The 20 T cell receptor beta chains below were found in one sample sequenced in a study of Graves' ophthalmopathy and Graves' hyperthyroidism. RNA transcripts provided the template for amplifying TCR beta CDR3 regions. RT-PCR was first run with HTBI primers, then multiplex PCR in a second round. TCRdb recomputed calls from the multiplex PCR reads with MiXCR, one row per CDR3 protein. The sample includes 500,000 to 800,000 distinct CDR3 sequences, more than 40% of them seen just once. The sample taken for sequencing was peripheral blood. These receptors were obtained from an adult man with Graves' ophthalmopathy.

The chain is built from TRBV30 and TRBJ1-4; D is possibly TRBD1 (5 bases). Trimming shortened V by 2 bases and J by 8 bases, and 12 bases separated the two germline ends. From germline, CDR1 is GTSNPN and CDR2 SVGIG (reference sequence). This CDR3 contains 13 residues. The DNA for the CDR3 is TGTGCCTGGAGTAAACCGGGACGAGAAAAACTGTTTTTT. Amino acid sequence: CAWSKPGREKLFF.

The chain links TRBV12-3 or TRBV12-4 to TRBJ1-4, with 7 nucleotides matching TRBD1. This CDR3 is built from 16 residues. V shed 6 bases and J 1 base; nucleotides not matched to a gene: 8. CDR3 coding DNA: TGTGCCAGCAGGCAGGGAGGGACAGTAACTAATGAAAAACTGTTTTTT. Residues: CASRQGGTVTNEKLFF.

This clonotype was detected only a few times. The chain has TRBV7-6 and TRBJ2-7, with a tentative D call TRBD1 (5 bases). The V gene lost 5 bases and the J gene lost 0 bases, with 14 bases spanning the gap. The CDR3 runs 15 residues. CDR1 and CDR2 from the germline V gene are SGHVS and FNYEAQ. The CDR3 protein is CASSQATVYSYEQYF. The CDR3 region has the DNA TGTGCCAGCAGCCAAGCGACAGTATACTCCTACGAGCAGTACTTC.

The genes are TRBV29-1 and TRBJ2-7; a weak D match, TRBD2 (6 bases). Germline assignment: CDR1 SQVTM and CDR2 ANQGSEA. Trimming cost V 3 bases and J 7 bases, with 16 bases left between them. This CDR3 has 13 amino acids. CDR3: CSVDGTSYNEQYF. As DNA, the CDR3 is TGCAGCGTTGACGGGACTTCTTACAATGAGCAGTACTTC.

In its sample, this clonotype was seen many times. The gene calls are TRBV7-2 and TRBJ2-7; D is perhaps TRBD1 (5 bases). Germline assignment: CDR1 SGHTA and CDR2 FQGNSA. V was trimmed by 5 bases and J by 2 bases, leaving 16 bases between them. CDR3 length equals 15 residues. DNA for the CDR3: TGTGCCAGCAGCGGATTAGGGGTCGGTCCCTACGAGCAGTACTTC. Amino acids: CASSGLGVGPYEQYF.

The CDR3 sequence: CASSLGVGLGRSYEQYF. The DNA for the CDR3 is TGTGCCAGCAGTTTAGGTGTGGGTTTAGGCAGGTCCTACGAGCAGTACTTC. This chain uses TRBV12-3 or TRBV12-4 with TRBJ2-7; D is uncertain. V was clipped by 1 base and J by 1 base, with 17 bases between them. The CDR3 totals 17 residues.

This clonotype was seen more than once but under ten times. This chain joins TRBV6-6 and TRBJ2-2; D may be TRBD2 (7 bases). Trimming removed 5 bases at V and 6 bases at J, with 13 bases between. Germline CDR1 reads MNHNY; CDR2 reads SVGAGI (reference sequence). This CDR3 is built from 14 residues. In DNA form, the CDR3 reads TGTGCCAGCAGTGGGGGGGGGCGCGCCGGGGAGCTGTTTTTT. This codes for CASSGGGRAGELFF.

This sequence joins TRBV25-1 and TRBJ1-5; TRBD1 might be the D (6 bases). This CDR3 has 11 residues. Germline values: CDR1 MGHDK, CDR2 SYGVNS. V was shortened by 8 bases and J by 14 bases, with 16 bases between the two germline ends. CDR3 sequence: CASGGGIHEHF. CDR3 DNA sequence: TGTGCCAGCGGGGGGGGCATCCACGAGCATTTT. The full variable domain, completed using reference TRBV25-1 and TRBJ1-5, is EADIYQTPRYLVIGTGKKITLECSQTMGHDKMYWYQQDPGMELHLIHYSYGVNSTEKGDLSSESTVSRIRTEHFPLTLESARPSHTSQYLCASGGGIHEHFGDGTRLSIL.

The CDR3 DNA reads TGTGCCAGCTCACCGGGGTTACGACTAGCGGGACTGGAGACCCAGTACTTC. Its translation is CASSPGLRLAGLETQYF. The rearrangement links TRBV9 to TRBJ2-5; TRBD2 aligns across 11 bases. Germline V CDR1 and CDR2: SGDLS, YYNGEE. The CDR3 length is 17 residues. Trimming took 7 bases from V and 5 from J; bases not matched to a gene: 16.

This clonotype was observed many times. This chain connects TRBV27 to TRBJ2-7, with TRBD2 matching 7 bases. CDR1 is MNHEY and CDR2 is SMNVEV in the germline V gene (reference sequence). V was pared by 6 bases and J by 7 bases, with 12 bases of the junction left unmatched. The length of the CDR3 is 14 residues. The CDR3 loop is CASSPAGREGEQYF. DNA of the CDR3: TGTGCCAGCAGCCCCGCGGGGAGGGAAGGAGAGCAGTACTTC.

There are a few counts of this clonotype. This chain links TRBV5-6 with TRBJ1-5; D may be TRBD1 (6 bases). The CDR3 loop spans 16 amino acids. Trimming pared 1 base from V and 6 bases from J, leaving 17 bases between. CDR1 is SGHDT, CDR2 YYEEEE, per germline. CDR3 sequence (DNA): TGTGCCAGCAGCTTGTGGGCGGGACATAAAGTTCAGCCCCAGCATTTT. This sequence encodes CASSLWAGHKVQPQHF.

On this clonotype itself: Without the conserved terminal phenylalanine or tryptophan, this CDR3 likely stems from a read error. This chain joins TRBV7-2 and TRBJ2-5, with D tentatively TRBD1 or TRBD2 (6 bases each). The V gene lost 5 bases and the J gene lost 3 bases, with 19 bases spanning the gap. Germline loops: CDR1 SGHTA, CDR2 FQGNSA. This CDR3 comprises 16 residues. The CDR3 DNA sequence: TGTGCCAGCAGCATGCCGATGGGGGGCCCCAAAGAGACCCAGTACGTC. Translated: CASSMPMGGPKETQYV.

This clonotype has ten or more counts. The V and J genes are TRBV7-9 and TRBJ1-6; possibly TRBD1 for D (6 bases). The CDR3 totals 17 residues. Trimming took 0 bases from V and 10 from J, leaving 19 bases between them. Looked up from germline, CDR1 is SEHNR and CDR2 is FQNEAQ (reference sequence). CDR3 nucleotides: TGTGCCAGCAGCTTAGCGGCTTCGGGGGACATTCCCTCACCCCTCCACTTT. Its protein product is CASSLAASGDIPSPLHF.

The chain recombines TRBV12-3 or TRBV12-4 with TRBJ1-4; 9 positions agree with TRBD1. There are 15 residues in the CDR3. J was trimmed by 6 bases and V by 4 bases; bases with no gene match: 6. This CDR3 reads CASSYSRDRDEKLFF. DNA of the CDR3: TGTGCCAGCAGTTACTCGAGGGACAGGGATGAAAAACTGTTTTTT.

V gene TRBV7-3 combines with J gene TRBJ2-5; D might be TRBD1 (5 bases). The CDR3 is 18 amino acids. Germline V gives CDR1 SGHTA, CDR2 FQGTGA. V gave up 3 bases and J gave up 0 bases, with 20 bases separating them. The CDR3 region has the DNA TGTGCCAGCAGCTTGGAATGGGTGGGCGGACAAGACCAAGAGACCCAGTACTTC. It translates to CASSLEWVGGQDQETQYF.

This clonotype was observed many times. The chain employs TRBV7-9 and TRBJ1-2; D unclear. The length of the CDR3 is 12 residues. V lost 2 bases, J lost 6 bases, and 7 bases lay in between. Germline V gene data show CDR1 as SEHNR and CDR2 as FQNEAQ (reference sequence). CDR3 region: CASSLSRNGYTF. Here the CDR3 DNA reads TGTGCCAGCAGCTTATCACGTAATGGCTACACCTTC. Combining the CDR3 with reference TRBV7-9 and TRBJ1-2 gives the whole variable domain DTGVSQNPRHKITKRGQNVTFRCDPISEHNRLYWYRQTLGQGPEFLTYFQNEAQLEKSRLLSDRFSAERPKGSFSTLEIQRTEQGDSAMYLCASSLSRNGYTFGSGTRLTVV.

This clonotype was picked up many times. The gene calls are TRBV7-2 and TRBJ1-2; the D is unclear. This CDR3 has 14 amino acids. V dropped 4 bases and J dropped 1 base, with 10 bases sitting between them. Germline CDR1 reads SGHTA; CDR2 reads FQGNSA. The CDR3, as DNA: TGTGCCAGCAGCTCCGTCCCCAATAACTATGGCTACACCTTC. It is translated as CASSSVPNNYGYTF. Combining the CDR3 with reference TRBV7-2 and TRBJ1-2 gives the whole variable domain GAGVSQSPSNKVTEKGKDVELRCDPISGHTALYWYRQSLGQGLEFLIYFQGNSAPDKSGLPSDRFSAERTGGSVSTLTIQRTQQEDSAVYLCASSSVPNNYGYTFGSGTRLTVV.

Worth noting for this clonotype: Just one base apart from a much larger clone, this may be a read error. The J gene is TRBJ2-5, the V gene TRBV2; the D gene is possibly TRBD1 (7 bases). Germline V CDR1 and CDR2: SNHLY, FYNNEI. V was pared by 7 bases and J by 5 bases, with 14 bases between. The CDR3 loop spans 13 amino acids. CDR3 in amino acids: CASNRDSGETQYF. CDR3 sequence (DNA): TGTGCCAGCAATAGGGACAGCGGGGAGACCCAGTACTTC.

The chain uses TRBV25-1 and TRBJ1-2, with D uncertain. Germline V lookup: CDR1 MGHDK, CDR2 SYGVNS. V was pared by 6 bases and J by 4 bases, with 12 bases between. The CDR3 has 13 residues. CDR3 sequence: CASSDTQGYGYTF. CDR3 DNA sequence: TGTGCCAGCAGCGACACGCAAGGCTATGGCTACACCTTC.

This clonotype was recorded at least ten times. The rearrangement links TRBV5-1 to TRBJ2-7; D may match TRBD1 or TRBD2 (5 bases each). The germline V gene encodes CDR1 SGHRS and CDR2 YFSETQ. V lost 4 bases and J 3 bases, leaving 11 bases between the germline ends. CDR3 length equals 13 residues. CDR3 in DNA: TGCGCCAGCAGCGATCGGGACGGCTACGAGCAGTACTTC. Translating it yields CASSDRDGYEQYF.